A selection of T cell receptor beta chains follows, all from one sample in a study of T cell repertoires in cytomegalovirus infection. The antigens for these receptors are not known. A single record per CDR3 protein comes from TCRdb applying MiXCR to the reads. The repertoire consists of some 920,000 distinct CDR3 sequences, with less than 40% occurring once and the leading ten covering around 15%. The sample in question was cultured CD8+ T cells from PBMCs, obtained from culture after CMV antigen stimulation. These TCRs come from a human donor in good health (CMV status not recorded). Some clones in this sample may be carry-over from other donors' samples. The CDR3 runs from the conserved cysteine through the conserved F or W. The D gene is left open where the match is weak. Part of the rows lack a size; the others show once, few, many or a class for expanded clones.

size: NA; J: TRBJ2-7; D: TRBD1; V: TRBV2; DNA: TGTGCCAGCAGTTCGGACAGGGGAGGGATCTACGAGCAGTACTTC; CDR3: CASSSDRGGIYEQYF
size: NA; J: TRBJ2-3; D: TRBD2; V: TRBV7-9; DNA: TGTGCCAGCAGCTTAGTATTTTTTACTAGCGGGGTTTACACAGATACGCAGTATTTT; CDR3: CASSLVFFTSGVYTDTQYF
size: NA; J: TRBJ1-5; D: TRBD1; V: TRBV18; DNA: TGTGCCAGCTCACCTTACCATACAGGGGCGCCAATTCAGCCCCAGCATTTT; CDR3: CASSPYHTGAPIQPQHF
size: NA; J: TRBJ2-1; D: NA; V: TRBV12-3/TRBV12-4; DNA: TGTGCCAGCAGTTGGGGGCTAGCGGAATACAATGAGCAGTTCTTC; CDR3: CASSWGLAEYNEQFF
size: NA; J: TRBJ2-1; D: TRBD1; V: TRBV28; DNA: TGTGCCAGCAGCCGAGGGACAGGTTTGTTGCAGGAGCAGTTCTTC; CDR3: CASSRGTGLLQEQFF
size: NA; J: TRBJ1-2; D: NA; V: TRBV7-9; DNA: TGTGCCAGCAGCTTATCCGAGGTAGCCTATGGCTACACCTTC; CDR3: CASSLSEVAYGYTF
size: many; J: TRBJ1-1; D: NA; V: TRBV27; DNA: TGTGCCAGCAGCTTAGGCGCCAGGAACACTGAAGCTTTCTTT; CDR3: CASSLGARNTEAFF
size: NA; J: TRBJ2-5; D: NA; V: TRBV6-6; DNA: TGTGCCAGCAGTTACGGTATGGGCCGAGAGACCCAGTACTTC; CDR3: CASSYGMGRETQYF
size: few; J: TRBJ2-3; D: TRBD2; V: TRBV15; DNA: TGTGCCACCAGCAGAGAAAGGGGCGGGGGAGATACGCAGTATTTT; CDR3: CATSRERGGGDTQYF
size: many; J: TRBJ1-1; D: NA; V: TRBV7-6; DNA: TGTGCCAGCAGTCCGCTTAAGAGAGTGAACACTGAAGCTTTCTTT; CDR3: CASSPLKRVNTEAFF
size: NA; J: TRBJ2-5; D: TRBD1; V: TRBV7-3; DNA: TGTGCCAGCAGCACTGGGACAGGGAGTCTGGAGACCCAGTACTTC; CDR3: CASSTGTGSLETQYF
size: NA; J: TRBJ2-1; D: NA; V: TRBV7-9; DNA: TGTGCCAGCAGCTTAGTAGGGAGAGGGGTGAATGAGCAGTTCTTC; CDR3: CASSLVGRGVNEQFF
size: NA; J: TRBJ2-3; D: NA; V: TRBV12-3/TRBV12-4; DNA: TGTGCCAGCAGTTCCCTTAAACAGGCTAGCACAGATACGCAGTATTTT; CDR3: CASSSLKQASTDTQYF
size: few; J: TRBJ1-1; D: NA; V: TRBV2; DNA: TGTGCCAGCCGTGGTCGTATCACTGAAGCTTTCTTT; CDR3: CASRGRITEAFF
size: NA; J: TRBJ2-5; D: TRBD1; V: TRBV6-5; DNA: TGTGCCAGCAGTTACTCGATGGGACAGCAAGAGACCCAGTACTTC; CDR3: CASSYSMGQQETQYF
size: NA; J: TRBJ2-3; D: NA; V: TRBV6-6; DNA: TGTGCCAGCAGTTACTCGCCGACTCGGGGGCAGTATTTT; CDR3: CASSYSPTRGQYF
size: few; J: TRBJ2-3; D: NA; V: TRBV7-9; DNA: TGTGCCAGCAGCTTGGAGGGACCAGATACGCAGTATTTT; CDR3: CASSLEGPDTQYF
size: NA; J: TRBJ2-5; D: TRBD1; V: TRBV27; DNA: TGTGCCAGCAGCCCAGGGGGCGGGTGGGAGACCCAGTACTTC; CDR3: CASSPGGGWETQYF